This T cell receptor beta chain was identified during a study of blood T cell repertoires in COVID-19. Study overall: T cells, B-cell-depleted T cells, or PBMCs supplied cDNA or gDNA.

Per the original methods: Estimated nucleated cell counts came from reference gene primer amplification. Sequencing was performed with immunoSEQ multiplex PCR; in TCRdb, only in-frame clones are kept and a portion is missing. V and J calls and clone size are those listed in that table; D and trimming were worked out from the DNA. The data show about 250,000 clones, 70% to 90% seen once. Living in about two dozen US areas, the participants were between roughly 18 and 90 years of age. Allocation to cohorts depended on clinical history reported by the participants. This receptor was taken from a man between 18 and 29 years old who had recovered from COVID-19. The specimen was PBMCs or T cells enriched from blood (not recorded which).

CDR3 residues: CASSERWTSRVGEQFF. CDR3 in DNA: TGTGCCAGCAGCGAGCGATGGACTAGCCGAGTCGGCGAGCAGTTCTTC. The chain joins TRBV13 to TRBJ2-1; 8 bases align to TRBD2. V lost 5 bases to trimming and J lost 10 bases; unmatched junction nucleotides: 16. The CDR3 is made up of 16 amino acids. In germline, CDR1 is PRHDT, CDR2 FYEKMQ (reference sequence).